These 20 T cell receptor beta chains were sequenced from one sample in a study of CD8 T cells in ankylosing spondylitis. Findings of the study overall: There was a TCR beta motif, made of several highly homologous variants, that appeared characteristic of ankylosing spondylitis blood.

MiXCR, run by TCRdb on the 5' RACE reads, gives a single entry per CDR3 protein. Of under 950,000 distinct CDR3 sequences in the sample, under 20% were seen once. No antigens are known for them. Sample: blood, either unsorted or a sorted T cell fraction (not recorded which). The receptors were gathered from a male donor with ankylosing spondylitis.

The chain has TRBV9 and TRBJ1-6; D is unclear. The CDR3 is 13 residues long. V was shortened by 0 bases and J by 9 bases, with 7 bases between the two germline ends. Germline V lookup: CDR1 SGDLS, CDR2 YYNGEE. CDR3 protein: CASSVGPGSPLHF. The CDR3 DNA sequence: TGTGCCAGCAGCGTAGGACCGGGTTCACCCCTCCACTTT.

The chain is built from TRBV5-1 and TRBJ1-2; D call uncertain. The CDR3 is 13 residues long. Germline V gives CDR1 SGHRS, CDR2 YFSETQ. With 2 bases removed from V and 2 bases from J, the gap between germline ends came to 7 bases. The CDR3 bases are TGCGCCAGCAGCTTCGACATGAACTATGGCTACACCTTC. As protein: CASSFDMNYGYTF.

This chain links TRBV10-3 with TRBJ2-2; 8 bases are a match to TRBD2. Per germline, CDR1 ENHRY and CDR2 SYGVKD. V shed 3 bases, J shed 5 bases, and the junction held 2 bases outside the gene matches. The CDR3 length is 14 residues. As DNA, the CDR3 is TGTGCCATCAGTGAAGCGGGAGTAACCGGGGAGCTGTTTTTT. Translating gives CAISEAGVTGELFF.

The genes are TRBV4-3 and TRBJ1-1; 7 nucleotides align to TRBD1. CDR3 length: 16 amino acids. The V gene's germline CDR1 is LGHNA and CDR2 YSLEER. The V and J ends lost 1 base and 1 base, in that order; junction bases with no gene match: 6. CDR3 loop: CASSQGTTGANTEAFF. In nucleotides, the CDR3 is TGCGCCAGCAGCCAAGGCACCACAGGGGCGAACACTGAAGCTTTCTTT.

The chain links TRBV20-1 to TRBJ2-2; TRBD1 aligns across 7 bases. This CDR3 is built from 13 residues. The junction had 3 bases not matched to a gene; V was cut back by 3 bases and J by 5 bases. CDR1 DFQATT and CDR2 SNEGSKA come from the germline V gene (reference sequence). The CDR3 nucleotides read TGCAGTGCTAGGGACAGGACGACCGGGGAGCTGTTTTTT. Its protein is CSARDRTTGELFF.

This clonotype has a handful of counts. The CDR3 DNA reads TGTGCCACCAGTGATGGGGGACAGGGAGGTTATGAGCAGTTCTTC. This codes for CATSDGGQGGYEQFF. This chain uses TRBV24-1 with TRBJ2-1, with 9 nucleotides matching TRBD1. Germline CDR1 and CDR2: KGHDR and SFDVKD. J gave up 8 bases and V 3 bases, and 7 bases lay outside the gene matches. There are 15 residues in the CDR3.

This clonotype was detected a few times. The J gene is TRBJ2-7, the V gene TRBV20-1; D is undetermined. CDR1 and CDR2 (germline): DFQATT, SNEGSKA (reference sequence). CDR3 length: 15 residues. Trimming took 4 bases from V and 6 from J, leaving 22 bases between them. CDR3 DNA sequence: TGCAGTGCTATCCCACCTCAACAAACCCTCGTCGAGCAGTACTTC. Translated: CSAIPPQQTLVEQYF.

V is TRBV9 and J is TRBJ2-7; weak D call: TRBD1 (5 bases). The CDR3 extends over 15 amino acids. Germline assignment: CDR1 SGDLS and CDR2 YYNGEE. Trimming removed 3 bases from V and 2 bases from J, with 15 bases in between. This chain's CDR3 is CASSEGNSRTYEQYF. The CDR3 DNA reads TGTGCCAGCAGCGAGGGGAATAGCAGGACCTACGAGCAGTACTTC.

This clonotype has just a few counts. The V and J genes are TRBV27 and TRBJ1-2, with TRBD1 matching over 9 bases. The V gene's germline CDR1 is MNHEY and CDR2 SMNVEV (reference sequence). The CDR3 consists of 15 residues. Losses at the gene ends were 2 bases for V and 1 base for J; bases not matched to a gene: 2. The CDR3 DNA is TGTGCCAGCAGTTTAACAGGGGGCAGTAACTATGGCTACACCTTC. Encoded protein: CASSLTGGSNYGYTF.

In nucleotides, the CDR3 is TGTGCCACCAGCAGAGTTTGGACTAGCGGGAGGAGCTACGAGCAGTACTTC. Translation gives CATSRVWTSGRSYEQYF. This chain links TRBV15 with TRBJ2-7; 14 bases are shared with TRBD2. In germline, CDR1 is LNHNV, CDR2 YYDKDF (reference sequence). V dropped 1 base and J dropped 3; count of bases not matched to a gene: 5. CDR3 size: 17 residues.

This clonotype was observed many times. This chain uses TRBV28 with TRBJ2-7; possibly TRBD1 or TRBD2 for D (7 bases each). V lost 3 bases to trimming and J lost 1 base, with 10 bases between them. The CDR3 consists of 14 residues. CDR1 is MDHEN and CDR2 is SYDVKM in the germline V gene. The CDR3 loop is CASSLQGGSYEQYF. For the CDR3, the DNA is TGTGCCAGCAGTTTGCAGGGGGGGTCCTACGAGCAGTACTTC. The full variable domain, with the rest looked up from reference TRBV28 and TRBJ2-7, is DVKVTQSSRYLVKRTGEKVFLECVQDMDHENMFWYRQDPGLGLRLIYFSYDVKMKEKGDIPEGYSVSREKKERFSLILESASTNQTSMYLCASSLQGGSYEQYFGPGTRLTVT.

The J gene is TRBJ1-2, the V gene TRBV12-3 or TRBV12-4; possible D gene TRBD1, 5 bases. Between the trimmed V and J ends, which lost 5 bases and 4 bases, there was a span of 14 bases. The CDR3 has 14 residues. The CDR3 coding sequence is TGTGCCAGCAGTGGGGACGGCGGGTCCTATGGCTACACCTTC. Its protein is CASSGDGGSYGYTF.

The V and J genes are TRBV24-1 and TRBJ2-2; a weak D match, TRBD1 (6 bases). The V gene lost 3 bases and the J gene lost 6 bases, with 10 bases spanning the gap. This CDR3 contains 14 residues. The V gene's germline CDR1 is KGHDR and CDR2 SFDVKD. CDR3 loop: CATSDPGDPGELFF. The CDR3 bases are TGTGCCACCAGTGATCCAGGGGATCCCGGGGAGCTGTTTTTT.

A few counts support this clonotype. The junction departs from the called germline gene at one end, perhaps through a read error. The chain links TRBV7-9 to TRBJ1-2; D is possibly TRBD1 (5 bases). CDR1 SEHNR and CDR2 FQNEAQ come from the germline V gene (reference sequence). CDR3 length: 10 residues. The CDR3 nucleotides are TGTGCCAGCAGCTTAGGCCCGCAGGGCTTC. Protein sequence: CASSLGPQGF.

This clonotype was counted only a few times. The V call is TRBV29-1, the J call TRBJ2-1; unclear D gene. Germline lookup yields CDR1 SQVTM and CDR2 ANQGSEA. The V gene lost 4 bases and the J gene lost 3 bases, with 4 bases spanning the gap. CDR3 size: 11 residues. The CDR3 is CSVVGYNEQFF. The CDR3 DNA reads as TGCAGCGTTGTGGGCTACAATGAGCAGTTCTTC.

This clonotype has just a few counts. The chain is built from TRBV20-1 and TRBJ2-3; 10 nucleotides match TRBD2. From germline, CDR1 is DFQATT and CDR2 SNEGSKA (reference sequence). The junction had 13 bases not matched to a gene; V was cut back by 2 bases and J by 5 bases. The CDR3 extends over 17 amino acids. As DNA, the CDR3 is TGCAGTGCTAGACCCTTAGCGGGAGGCCGGGGGATAGATACGCAGTATTTT. This translates into CSARPLAGGRGIDTQYF.

This chain uses TRBV5-5 with TRBJ2-5, with D tentatively TRBD1 or TRBD2 (7 bases each). The CDR3 covers 14 residues. The germline CDR1 and CDR2 sequences are SGHKS and YYEKEE (reference sequence). V shed 2 bases and J shed 5 bases, with 13 bases lying between them. The CDR3 region has the DNA TGTGCCAGCAGCTTTAGGCAGGGGGGGGAGACCCAGTACTTC. Protein sequence: CASSFRQGGETQYF.

This chain links TRBV6-2 or TRBV6-3 with TRBJ2-1; 8 bases fit TRBD1. This CDR3 comprises 13 residues. J lost 2 bases, V lost 6 bases, and 0 bases had no gene match. CDR1 is MNHEY and CDR2 is SVGEGT in the germline V gene. The DNA for the CDR3 is TGTGCCAGCAGGGACAGGGCCTACAATGAGCAGTTCTTC. Translating it yields CASRDRAYNEQFF.

The chain carries TRBV7-9 and TRBJ2-7; TRBD1 matches at 10 bases. The CDR3 contains 16 residues. The ends lost 5 bases at V and 6 bases at J; junction bases unmatched: 13. From germline, CDR1 is SEHNR and CDR2 FQNEAQ (reference sequence). The CDR3 region is CASSPGQGPGTLEQYF. The CDR3 DNA is TGTGCCAGCAGCCCGGGACAGGGGCCGGGGACCCTCGAGCAGTACTTC.

This clonotype was detected a few times. This rearrangement joins TRBV15 to TRBJ1-1, with a tentative D call TRBD1 (5 bases). The V end was cut by 7 bases, the J end by 1 base, with 13 bases between. The CDR3 is made up of 14 amino acids. Per germline, CDR1 LNHNV and CDR2 YYDKDF (reference sequence). For the CDR3, the DNA is TGTGCCACCATGACCGGACATCAGAACACTGAAGCTTTCTTT. This encodes CATMTGHQNTEAFF.